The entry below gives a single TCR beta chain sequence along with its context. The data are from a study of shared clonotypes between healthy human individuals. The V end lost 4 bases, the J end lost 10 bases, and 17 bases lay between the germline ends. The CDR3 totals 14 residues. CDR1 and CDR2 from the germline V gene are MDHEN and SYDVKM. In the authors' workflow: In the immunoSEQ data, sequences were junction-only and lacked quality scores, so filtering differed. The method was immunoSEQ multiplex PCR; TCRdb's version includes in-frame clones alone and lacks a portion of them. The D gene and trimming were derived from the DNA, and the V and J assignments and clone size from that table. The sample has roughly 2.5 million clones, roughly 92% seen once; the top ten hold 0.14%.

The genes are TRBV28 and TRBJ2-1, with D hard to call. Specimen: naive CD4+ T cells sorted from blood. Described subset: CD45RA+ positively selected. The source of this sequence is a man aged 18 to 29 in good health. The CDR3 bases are TGTGCCAGCAGTTATCCCTTCTTGGCGCGAGAGCAGTTCTTC. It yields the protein CASSYPFLAREQFF.